A single sample gave rise to the 24 T cell receptor beta chains below, sequenced in a study of cytomegalovirus exposure and HLA in healthy donors. Primers included in the PCR were 60 Vbeta and 13 Jbeta primers. Profiled with immunoSEQ multiplex PCR; TCRdb holds only in-frame clones, not every one. The table records some 130,000 clones, under 85% of them present only once. Sequencing used PBMCs. All receptors derive from a male donor in good health and CMV-seropositive.

The chain combines TRBV5-6 with TRBJ2-1, with TRBD2 identical over 9 bases. This CDR3 spans 15 amino acids. The V gene end was trimmed by 3 bases and the J gene end by 4 bases; junction bases not matched to a gene: 5. The germline V gene has CDR1 SGHDT and CDR2 YYEEEE. CDR3 in amino acids: CASSWGAGGYNEQFF. The CDR3 nucleotides read TGTGCCAGCAGCTGGGGCGCGGGGGGGTACAATGAGCAGTTCTTC.

CDR3 nucleotide sequence: TGTGCCAGCACACTAGCGGGAGACACCGGGGAGCTGTTTTTT. It yields the protein CASTLAGDTGELFF. The V gene is TRBV6-1, the J gene TRBJ2-2; 11 bases align to TRBD2. V was pared by 7 bases and J by 3 bases, with 1 base of the junction left unmatched. Per the germline V gene, CDR1 is MNHNS and CDR2 is SASEGT. CDR3 length: 14 residues.

The rearrangement links TRBV19 to TRBJ1-2, with 8 positions matching TRBD1. CDR1 and CDR2 from the germline V gene are LNHDA and SQIVND (reference sequence). The CDR3 is made up of 16 amino acids. J gave up 2 bases and V 11 bases, and 16 bases lay outside the gene matches. The CDR3 DNA reads TGTGCCGCTAGTAGTCTTACGGACAGGGCGAACTATGGCTACACCTTC. The encoded protein is CAASSLTDRANYGYTF.

This chain joins TRBV11-2 and TRBJ2-7, with D maybe TRBD2 (6 bases). This CDR3 comprises 17 residues. From germline, CDR1 is SGHAT and CDR2 FQNNGV. V lost 5 bases, J lost 5 bases, and 25 bases lay in between. This CDR3 is CASSPPLGLQDVHEQYF. The CDR3 coding sequence is TGTGCCAGCAGCCCCCCCCTGGGACTCCAGGATGTCCACGAGCAGTACTTC.

V gene TRBV6-1 combines with J gene TRBJ1-2, with D unresolved. The CDR3 is 12 residues long. Germline CDR1 and CDR2: MNHNS and SASEGT. Trimming left V 2 bases short and J 8 bases short, with 9 bases between. CDR3 amino acids: CASSESGRGYTF. The CDR3 nucleotides are TGTGCCAGCAGTGAATCAGGTCGGGGCTACACCTTC.

The gene calls are TRBV25-1 and TRBJ2-4; TRBD2 might be the D (5 bases). The germline V gene has CDR1 MGHDK and CDR2 SYGVNS. The V end was cut by 4 bases, the J end by 2 bases, with 9 bases between. This CDR3 region has 14 residues. The CDR3 sequence: CASSGLPPKNIQYF. The CDR3 nucleotides are TGTGCCAGCAGTGGACTACCGCCCAAAAACATTCAGTACTTC.

The J gene is TRBJ2-6, the V gene TRBV30; TRBD2 is a possible D gene (5 bases). CDR3 length: 14 residues. Germline values: CDR1 GTSNPN, CDR2 SVGIG (reference sequence). Trimming cost V 4 bases and J 4 bases, with 11 bases left between them. For the CDR3, the DNA is TGTGCCTGGACCCGGGAAACCGGGGCCAACGTCCTGACTTTC. Translated: CAWTRETGANVLTF.

The chain is built from TRBV6-1 and TRBJ2-7; 7 nucleotides align to TRBD1. V was clipped by 7 bases and J by 2 bases; unmatched bases: 8. From germline, CDR1 is MNHNS and CDR2 SASEGT. The CDR3 sequence is 14 residues long. DNA for the CDR3: TGTGCCAGCAAAGTGGACAGGCCCCCCTACGAGCAGTACTTC. It translates to CASKVDRPPYEQYF.

The chain combines TRBV29-1 with TRBJ1-4; 8 positions agree with TRBD1. Germline values: CDR1 SQVTM, CDR2 ANQGSEA. This CDR3 is 14 amino acids long. V dropped 5 bases and J dropped 4; count of bases not matched to a gene: 6. CDR3 region: CSVTRTGYNEKLFF. The CDR3 DNA is TGCAGCGTTACTAGGACAGGGTATAATGAAAAACTGTTTTTT.

The chain has TRBV15 and TRBJ1-1; D is uncertain. V lost 1 base and J 1 base, leaving 7 bases between the germline ends. The CDR3 totals 14 residues. Germline CDR1 LNHNV, CDR2 YYDKDF (reference sequence). This CDR3 is CATSRVRGNTEAFF. CDR3 sequence (DNA): TGTGCCACCAGCAGAGTACGAGGGAACACTGAAGCTTTCTTT.

The CDR3 reads CASSVGNLNTEAFF. Here the CDR3 DNA reads TGTGCCAGCAGCGTAGGCAACTTGAACACTGAAGCTTTCTTT. This rearrangement joins TRBV9 to TRBJ1-1, with no clear D. The CDR3 extends over 14 amino acids. Trimming stripped 0 bases from V and 0 bases from J, with 6 bases between. Germline loops: CDR1 SGDLS, CDR2 YYNGEE.

This clone showed up just a few times. The V and J genes are TRBV6-5 and TRBJ2-7, with 10 positions matching TRBD1. This CDR3 region has 15 residues. The germline gives CDR1 MNHEY, CDR2 SVGAGI. J lost 5 bases, V lost 6 bases, and 10 bases had no gene match. The CDR3, as DNA: TGTGCCAGCAGCCCGACGACAGGGGGCATCAACGAGCAGTACTTC. This gives the protein CASSPTTGGINEQYF.

This clone was detected a few times. CDR3 bases: TGTGCCAGCAGCTCCCGGGACAGGGGACCCACCGGGGAGCTGTTTTTT. It is translated as CASSSRDRGPTGELFF. The V call is TRBV5-4, the J call TRBJ2-2; TRBD1 agrees at 10 bases. Per germline, CDR1 SGHNT and CDR2 YYREEE (reference sequence). J was trimmed by 4 bases and V by 3 bases; bases with no gene match: 6. The CDR3 is 16 amino acids.

CDR3 nucleotides: TGCGCCAGCAGCCCCCGAGACTCCGGGACTAGCGGCTACAATGAGCAGTTCTTC. Translating gives CASSPRDSGTSGYNEQFF. V gene TRBV5-1 combines with J gene TRBJ2-1, with 11 bases matching TRBD2. With 4 bases clipped from V and 3 bases from J, the junction kept 12 bases outside the gene matches. The CDR3 is 18 amino acids. Germline V gives CDR1 SGHRS, CDR2 YFSETQ. Looking up the rest from reference TRBV5-1 and TRBJ2-1 gives the full variable domain: KAGVTQTPRYLIKTRGQQVTLSCSPISGHRSVSWYQQTPGQGLQFLFEYFSETQRNKGNFPGRFSGRQFSNSRSEMNVSTLELGDSALYLCASSPRDSGTSGYNEQFFGPGTRLTVL.

The chain employs TRBV29-1 and TRBJ2-1, with D possibly matching TRBD1 (5 bases). Germline V gene lookup returns CDR1 SQVTM and CDR2 ANQGSEA. V was shortened by 4 bases and J by 3 bases, with 13 bases between the two germline ends. The CDR3 sequence is 14 residues long. This CDR3 is CSVAAGINYNEQFF. CDR3 sequence (DNA): TGCAGCGTTGCCGCAGGGATTAACTACAATGAGCAGTTCTTC.

The DNA of the CDR3 is TGCGCCAGCAGCATCCAGCTTGGAGGTAGTTTGAACACCGGGGAGCTGTTTTTT. Protein sequence: CASSIQLGGSLNTGELFF. This chain joins TRBV5-1 and TRBJ2-2; tentatively, D is TRBD2 (5 bases). The CDR3 sequence is 18 residues long. The ends were cut back, 4 bases at V and 1 base at J, with 20 bases in the middle. Looked up from germline, CDR1 is SGHRS and CDR2 is YFSETQ.

This clone was detected only a few times. One end of the junction fails to match germline, which may point to a read error. DNA of the CDR3: TGTTCCAGCAGCTTAGGAGATGGTGTCTATGGCTACACCTTC. Encoded protein: CSSSLGDGVYGYTF. This chain connects TRBV7-9 to TRBJ1-2; D unclear. The CDR3 covers 14 residues. Germline lookup yields CDR1 SEHNR and CDR2 FQNEAQ (reference sequence).

This clone is a singleton in its sample. V and J are TRBV5-1 and TRBJ2-3; D is ambiguous. The germline V gene encodes CDR1 SGHRS and CDR2 YFSETQ. V was clipped by 7 bases and J by 0 bases, with 9 bases between them. This CDR3 is 13 amino acids long. CDR3 sequence: CASSMGSTDTQYF. CDR3 in DNA: TGCGCCAGCTCAATGGGCAGCACAGATACGCAGTATTTT.

Only one count was recorded for this clone. This chain links TRBV6-1 with TRBJ1-5; D possibly corresponds to TRBD1 (5 bases). CDR3 size: 10 residues. Per the germline V gene, CDR1 is MNHNS and CDR2 is SASEGT. Between the trimmed V and J ends, which lost 6 bases and 11 bases, there was a span of 8 bases. The CDR3 DNA sequence: TGTGCCAGCAGGGGGCTAGCCCAGCATTTT. Residues: CASRGLAQHF.

This chain joins TRBV14 and TRBJ2-1; D is ambiguous. Per germline, CDR1 SGHDN and CDR2 FVKESK. The CDR3 has 14 amino acids. The V gene lost 0 bases and the J gene lost 4 bases, with 7 bases spanning the gap. The CDR3 loop reads CASSQETFYNEQFF. The CDR3 nucleotides read TGTGCCAGCAGCCAAGAGACTTTTTACAATGAGCAGTTCTTC.

This clone was counted once. The chain has TRBV6-1 and TRBJ1-3, with 8 bases lining up with TRBD1. With 4 bases clipped from V and 0 bases from J, the junction kept 8 bases outside the gene matches. This CDR3 region has 17 residues. Germline V lookup: CDR1 MNHNS, CDR2 SASEGT. The CDR3 bases are TGTGCCAGCAGTGTTGACAGGGGCGCTAACTCTGGAAACACCATATATTTT. This gives the protein CASSVDRGANSGNTIYF.

The chain couples TRBV13 to TRBJ1-2, with a tentative D call TRBD1 (6 bases). CDR3 length: 13 amino acids. Trimming removed 2 bases at V and 6 bases at J, with 10 bases between. Germline assignment: CDR1 PRHDT and CDR2 FYEKMQ (reference sequence). The CDR3 DNA follows: TGTGCCAGCAGCTTACAGGGGCCTAATGGCTACACCTTC. The encoded protein is CASSLQGPNGYTF.

This chain uses TRBV5-4 with TRBJ2-1, with TRBD2 identical over 15 bases. The CDR3 spans 16 residues. The J segment lost 6 bases and the V segment lost 5 bases, leaving 6 bases of the junction unmatched. Germline V CDR1 and CDR2: SGHNT, YYREEE (reference sequence). CDR3 protein: CASSRTSGGALNEQFF. CDR3 DNA: TGTGCCAGCAGTCGGACTAGCGGGGGGGCTCTCAATGAGCAGTTCTTC.

This chain joins TRBV25-1 and TRBJ2-1; D possibly corresponds to TRBD1 (5 bases). Germline V gene data show CDR1 as MGHDK and CDR2 as SYGVNS. The V end lost 5 bases, the J end lost 5 bases, and 16 bases lay between the germline ends. The CDR3 covers 15 residues. CDR3 DNA: TGTGCCAGCAGTTCCCGTGAGGACATGCACAATGAGCAGTTCTTC. This codes for CASSSREDMHNEQFF.